This T cell receptor (beta chain) was sequenced in a study of response to subunit inactivated influenza vaccine. As concerns this clonotype: Antigen: not known.

Points from the study as a whole: That few new T cells are recruited by each seasonal influenza vaccination was the authors' suggestion.

V was cut by 4 bases and J by 7 bases, with 13 bases left in between. This CDR3 region has 13 residues. CDR1 and CDR2 (germline): SGHTA, FQGTGA. TCRdb re-derived calls from the RT-PCR reads in MiXCR, one entry per CDR3 protein. The table records about 570,000 distinct CDR3 sequences, 11% of them present only once. Another study also made use of these data, one on T cells expressing NK-cell markers. In that study: Beta-chain TCR cDNA was generated via 5'RACE template switching with UMIs. Seven of the eight sequenced donors were HCMV-seropositive; one was seronegative. Sorting of alpha-beta TCR T cells alone was achieved in several experiments with an anti-gamma-delta TCR antibody. In roughly six donors, dominant NKG2C+ clonotypes were about 1.0-7.5% of CD8+ T cells.

The origin of this receptor is a man aged 50-60 years who received an inactivated influenza vaccine. Sequencing used PBMCs from blood, obtained on the day of vaccination. This chain joins TRBV7-3 and TRBJ1-1; D possibly corresponds to TRBD1 (6 bases). CDR3 in amino acids: CASSSRGGNEAFF. The CDR3 DNA is TGTGCCAGCAGCTCCAGGGGAGGGAATGAAGCTTTCTTT.